The clone carrying this T cell receptor (beta chain) was counted ten times or more. Its antigen is unidentified. Donors uniformly comprised healthy Caucasians. The sample comes from a study of identical twins. Study-level results: The authors noted that invariant MAIT and iNKT cells could partly confound zero-insertion analyses. High-abundance cord blood beta clonotypes had fewer insertions; memory repertoires showed none. In beta out-of-frame sequences, the excess sharing between twins was weaker.

The CDR3 length is 13 residues. Germline-derived CDR1 and CDR2 are MNHNS and SASEGT. V shed 8 bases and J 6 bases; nucleotides not matched to a gene: 6. Each CDR3 protein gets one entry after TCRdb re-called the 5' RACE reads with MiXCR. The data contain 690,000 or so distinct CDR3 sequences, less than 7% of them singletons. The TCR sequence derives from a man younger than 35 in good health. Sequencing was carried out using naive T cells sorted from blood. This chain links TRBV6-1 with TRBJ1-1; 10 bases fit TRBD1. The CDR3 here is CASGNGQGAEAFF. CDR3 DNA sequence: TGTGCCAGCGGGAATGGACAGGGGGCTGAAGCTTTCTTT.